This T cell receptor beta chain was sequenced for a study of shared clonotypes between healthy human individuals. All participating donors were Caucasian adults from Nashville, Tennessee. The table came from immunoSEQ multiplex PCR; TCRdb's copy has only in-frame clones and leaves some out. The sample holds approximately 530,000 clones, about 96% seen once. The sequence was collected from a young woman in good health. What was sequenced was naive CD4+ T cells sorted from blood. Subset specified: CD45RA+ positively selected.

As DNA, the CDR3 is TGTGCCAGCAGCTTAGGACAGAGAAGCGATAGCAATCAGCCCCAGCATTTT. Amino acids: CASSLGQRSDSNQPQHF. V is TRBV7-6 and J is TRBJ1-5; D might be TRBD1 (5 bases). Per the germline V gene, CDR1 is SGHVS and CDR2 is FNYEAQ. V lost 1 base and J lost 0, with 13 bases in between. The length of the CDR3 is 17 residues.